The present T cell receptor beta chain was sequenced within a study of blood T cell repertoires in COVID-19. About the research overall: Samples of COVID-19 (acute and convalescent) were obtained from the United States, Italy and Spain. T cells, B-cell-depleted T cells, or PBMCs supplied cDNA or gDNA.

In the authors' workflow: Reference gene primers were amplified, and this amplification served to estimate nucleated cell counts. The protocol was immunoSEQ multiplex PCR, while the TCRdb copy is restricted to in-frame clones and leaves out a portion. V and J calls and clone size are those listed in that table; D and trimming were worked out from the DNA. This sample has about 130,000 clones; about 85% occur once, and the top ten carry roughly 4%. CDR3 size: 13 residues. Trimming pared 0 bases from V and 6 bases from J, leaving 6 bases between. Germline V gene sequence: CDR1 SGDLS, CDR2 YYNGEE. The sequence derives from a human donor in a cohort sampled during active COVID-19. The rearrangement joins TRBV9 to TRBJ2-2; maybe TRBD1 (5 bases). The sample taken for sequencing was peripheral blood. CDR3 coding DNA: TGTGCCAGCAGCGTAGAGGGGTCCGGGGAGCTGTTTTTT. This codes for CASSVEGSGELFF. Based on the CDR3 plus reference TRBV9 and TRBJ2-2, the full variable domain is DSGVTQTPKHLITATGQRVTLRCSPRSGDLSVYWYQQSLDQGLQFLIQYYNGEERAKGNILERFSAQQFPDLHSELNLSSLELGDSALYFCASSVEGSGELFFGEGSRLTVL.